This T cell receptor beta chain was recovered during a study of T cells in Graves' hyperthyroidism and ophthalmopathy (dated by TCRdb to 2018 to 2020). For the study in its entirety: Peripheral blood was collected at initial diagnosis, before any treatment. To identify TCR V-J signatures that set the groups apart, the researchers used a discovery cohort of about a hundred patients, made up of roughly 45 with Graves' ophthalmopathy and 55 to 65 with stable Graves' hyperthyroidism. Whether ophthalmopathy could be predicted prospectively was tested in an independent validation cohort made up of roughly 20 hyperthyroidism patients plus 17 patients who later progressed to ophthalmopathy. For training and testing, the 100 or so patients in the discovery cohort were randomly divided in a 7:3 ratio. In over five Graves' hyperthyroidism patients, the study also compared T-cell repertoires from thyroid tissue with T-cell repertoires from blood. Following sampling, methimazole starting at 30 mg daily was given to hyperthyroidism patients, and high-dose intravenous methylprednisolone was given to ophthalmopathy patients. The paper describes TCR Vbeta CDR3 sequencing of 135 peripheral blood samples, made up of roughly 40 ophthalmopathy patients, around 73 hyperthyroidism patients and 17 progressor patients.

Measured from the cysteine to the phenylalanine, the CDR3 is 14 residues long. Left in the record is the CDR3 DNA by itself, 42 bases read in frame from the first base. Via the germline V gene, CDR1 is MNHEY and CDR2 SVGEGT. V was cut back by 7 bases and J by 1 base, leaving a gap of 8 bases between them. Amplification of TCR beta CDR3 regions was carried out from RNA transcripts. The TCR CDR3 was subjected to a first round of RT-PCR using the HTBI primer set and the Qiagen OneStep RT-PCR kit. Libraries were constructed in a second round of multiplex PCR, after which size selection and purification were performed. The libraries were sequenced on an Illumina HiSeq2000 using paired-end 100 bp reads. The published analysis was carried out like this. SOAPnuke was used to process the raw data, with reads discarded if the reads contained adapters or uncalled bases, had a mean Phred below 15, or lacked an exact constant-primer or identifier match. COPE v1.2.5 was used to merge the high-quality paired reads, and each unique nucleotide sequence was defined as a clonotype. Clonotypes were aligned to IMGT TRBV, TRBD and TRBJ reference segments using MiTCR v1.1. The analysis was restricted to V-J combinations with a frequency above 0.0001, which together covered about 99% of the repertoires. A TCS score was defined as the ratio between F50 (clonal expansion) and ExV (chaos), using BLOSUM62-based TCRdist between CDR3 peptides within each V-J. Welch's t-statistics and random forest reduced approximately 520 V-J features to 13, which were used in a naive Bayes classifier (R e1071). Thyroid-blood repertoire similarity was quantified with the Morisita-Horn index. TCRdb reworked the public reads: Q25 trimming with fastp, MiXCR clone assembly, productive beta chains retained. CDR3 protein duplicates are merged, each entry listing the most common genes and DNA. In this record, the V and J calls reflect TCRdb's handling and not the investigators' own analysis. The table for this sample lists more than 500,000 distinct CDR3 sequences; about 14% of them were counted only once. The top ten constitute about 4% of the sample.

This clonotype was picked up many times. This clone's antigen is unknown. Base quality data are lacking; no much larger clone is found one base away. Findings and caveats that apply to the study as a whole: No statistical method was used to set the sample size in advance, and investigators knew the group allocation. In cross-validation, a model built on a 13 V-J signature told ophthalmopathy apart from stable hyperthyroidism with under 90% sensitivity and around 81% specificity, and in testing the same model reached 80%/75%. In validation, the model predicted progression to ophthalmopathy a median of about 5.9 months before onset, with about 70% sensitivity and about 72% specificity. Most expanded thyroid clonotypes (frequency above 0.001) were also detected in blood, suggesting blood repertoires may reflect thyroid immune responses.

In the ophthalmopathy patients, disease was moderately to severely active, with a Clinical Activity Score of 3 or more, a NOSPECS grade of 4 or more, and a duration of less than 3 months. Exclusion was applied to patients with uncontrolled infections, other autoimmune diseases, pregnancy or lactation. Diagnoses relied on clinical symptoms, serum thyroxine and TRAb, thyroid ultrasound and orbital computed tomography. PBMCs were isolated from 8 to 10 ml of fresh peripheral blood by Ficoll-Paque density gradient centrifugation. Trizol reagent was used to extract total RNA, and RNA quality was then checked on an Agilent 2100 Bioanalyzer.

Sequenced: blood. The rearranged segments are TRBV6-2 or TRBV6-3 and TRBJ2-6, with the D gene too uncertain to name. The receptor comes from a middle-aged woman with Graves' ophthalmopathy. In nucleotide form, the sequence is TGTGCCAGCAAGCTAGGATCTGGGGCCAACGTCCTGACTTTC. Its translation reads: CASKLGSGANVLTF.